The present TCR beta chain was sequenced within a study of cytomegalovirus exposure and HLA in healthy donors. Regarding the study as a whole: Roughly even sequencing depth across donors was the assumption behind the presence/absence analyses. Some V segments could not be told apart, so they were left out, TRBV6-2 and TRBV6-3 among them. In a later analysis, V- and J-gene trimming of beta chains associated with a DCLRE1C missense variant, replicated independently.

With 60 Vbeta and 13 Jbeta primers, the PCR was carried out. Assay used: immunoSEQ multiplex PCR; TCRdb lists only in-frame clones, some missing. The table includes 140,000 to 150,000 clones, just under 85% detected once. For this clone: The antigen is undetermined.

J lost 2 bases, V lost 5 bases, and 4 bases had no gene match. Germline CDR1 reads ENHRY; CDR2 reads SYGVKD. The CDR3 has 14 amino acids. Sequencing was done on a sample of PBMCs. This TCR came from a woman aged 60-75 years in good health and CMV-seropositive. The chain couples TRBV10-3 to TRBJ2-7; TRBD1 matches 9 bases. The DNA for the CDR3 is TGTGCCATCAGTTCCGGGACAGGGCCCTACGAGCAGTACTTC. The encoded protein is CAISSGTGPYEQYF.